The sequence of this T cell receptor beta chain was determined in a study of blood T cell repertoires in COVID-19. About the study: Acute and convalescent COVID-19 samples came from the United States, Italy and Spain.

V lost 8 bases to trimming and J lost 3 bases, with 11 bases between them. Germline CDR1 and CDR2: LGHDT and YNNKEL (reference sequence). There are 12 residues in the CDR3. Source study methods: Amplifying reference gene primers gave estimates of nucleated cell counts. The repertoire was sequenced with immunoSEQ multiplex PCR; TCRdb's copy has only in-frame clones and lacks some. V and J calls and clone size follow that table, whereas D and trimming were derived from the DNA. The data hold a few hundred thousand clones, with more than 75% observed a single time. The TCR comes from a man aged 50 to 60 with acute or convalescent COVID-19. Source material: peripheral blood. The rearrangement links TRBV3-1 (or the pseudogene TRBV3-2) to TRBJ2-7; tentatively, D is TRBD2 (6 bases). The CDR3 nucleotides are TGTGCCAGCGAGGGAGGTCGCTACGAGCAGTACTTC. This sequence encodes CASEGGRYEQYF.